What follows are 11 T cell receptor beta chains derived from one specimen sequenced in a study of response to subunit inactivated influenza vaccine (dated by TCRdb to the late 2010s). The protocol used for the library was RT-PCR. TCRdb lists the instrument as Illumina HiSeq 2500. In-frame beta chains were kept once TCRdb had trimmed the public reads at Q25 with fastp and called clones with MiXCR. Records with the same CDR3 protein are collapsed into one entry carrying the most frequent genes and DNA. Counted in this sample were a few hundred thousand distinct CDR3 sequences; 11% to 15% of them appeared once. More than 9.5% of the sample comes from the top ten. Sequences were derived from PBMCs from blood, sampled approximately 13 days after vaccination. Receptors originate from a man in his fifties or sixties who received an inactivated influenza vaccine. Donor details come from another sample of the same person, matched by shared clones.

J is TRBJ2-3 and V is TRBV14; D possibly corresponds to TRBD2 (6 bases). The CDR3 sequence is 14 residues long. The germline V and J ends were trimmed by 2 bases and 3 bases, with 9 bases remaining between them. Germline V gives CDR1 SGHDN, CDR2 FVKESK. CDR3 residues: CASSQRTKTDTQYF. The CDR3 DNA sequence: TGTGCCAGCAGCCAAAGGACTAAAACAGATACGCAGTATTTT.

The V and J genes are TRBV20-1 and TRBJ2-1; D unclear. The germline gives CDR1 DFQATT, CDR2 SNEGSKA (reference sequence). The CDR3 is made up of 15 amino acids. The V end was cut by 3 bases, the J end by 1 base, with 13 bases between. CDR3 loop: CSARLLGISYNEQFF. The CDR3 DNA is TGCAGTGCTAGGCTTTTGGGGATTTCCTACAATGAGCAGTTCTTC.

This chain connects TRBV28 to TRBJ2-7; 7 bases match TRBD1. The CDR3 has 14 amino acids. The V and J ends lost 3 bases and 3 bases, in that order; junction bases with no gene match: 5. CDR1 and CDR2 from the germline V gene are MDHEN and SYDVKM. In DNA form, the CDR3 reads TGTGCCAGCAGTTTCGCGACAGGGCTCTACGAGCAGTACTTC. Its translation is CASSFATGLYEQYF.

The CDR3 nucleotides are TGTGCCAGCAGCCCTCGGGAGGGGGCGAACACTGAAGCTTTCTTT. This gives the protein CASSPREGANTEAFF. The J gene is TRBJ1-1, the V gene TRBV7-9, with 7 bases that match TRBD1. Germline lookup yields CDR1 SEHNR and CDR2 FQNEAQ (reference sequence). The CDR3 is 15 residues long. The V segment lost 5 bases and the J segment 1 base; nucleotides outside the gene matches: 7.

V and J are TRBV4-3 and TRBJ2-1, with D perhaps TRBD2 (6 bases). Trimming left V 2 bases short and J 1 base short, with 18 bases between. The CDR3 is 18 residues long. CDR1 LGHNA and CDR2 YSLEER come from the germline V gene. CDR3 sequence (DNA): TGCGCCAGCAGCCAATTAGTTGGCGGGGTCGTTTCCTACAATGAGCAGTTCTTC. This sequence encodes CASSQLVGGVVSYNEQFF.

The sample holds many counts of this clonotype. The CDR3 sequence is CASSDSTDTQYF. The CDR3, as DNA: TGTGCCAGCAGCGACAGCACAGATACGCAGTATTTT. V is TRBV6-2 or TRBV6-3 and J is TRBJ2-3; D is unclear. The germline V and J ends were trimmed by 6 bases and 0 bases, with 4 bases remaining between them. The CDR3 is 12 residues long. Germline V CDR1 and CDR2: MNHEY, SVGEGT.

The chain combines TRBV28 with TRBJ1-5; D is unresolved. Germline CDR1 MDHEN, CDR2 SYDVKM. This CDR3 has 12 residues. The V end lost 11 bases, the J end lost 5 bases, and 13 bases lay between the germline ends. This CDR3 is CAASTGDQPQHF. CDR3 DNA: TGTGCCGCCTCAACTGGCGATCAGCCCCAGCATTTT.

The CDR3: CASSTSGGAQETQYF. The CDR3 nucleotides read TGTGCCAGCAGCACTAGCGGGGGGGCTCAAGAGACCCAGTACTTC. V gene TRBV9 combines with J gene TRBJ2-5; TRBD2 matches at 13 bases. Germline V gene data show CDR1 as SGDLS and CDR2 as YYNGEE. With V trimmed by 4 bases and J by 2 bases, 2 bases remained unmatched. CDR3 length: 15 amino acids.

CDR3 protein: CASKGLAGGRDTQYF. CDR3 DNA: TGTGCCAGCAAGGGACTAGCGGGGGGGCGGGATACGCAGTATTTT. The chain joins TRBV12-3 or TRBV12-4 to TRBJ2-3; 16 nucleotides line up with TRBD2. This CDR3 has 15 residues. V was clipped by 7 bases and J by 6 bases; unmatched bases: 4.

This chain joins TRBV5-1 and TRBJ2-3; no clear D gene. CDR1 SGHRS and CDR2 YFSETQ come from the germline V gene. Trimming left V 0 bases short and J 0 bases short, with 17 bases between. The CDR3 has 18 residues. CDR3 sequence (DNA): TGCGCCAGCAGCTTGGCCAGGAGACGGTTAACTAGCACAGATACGCAGTATTTT. It translates to CASSLARRRLTSTDTQYF.

This clonotype was seen a few times. This rearrangement joins TRBV6-5 to TRBJ2-1; no firm D call. The length of the CDR3 is 17 residues. Per the germline V gene, CDR1 is MNHEY and CDR2 is SVGAGI. The V and J ends lost 4 bases and 0 bases respectively, with 16 bases between them. The CDR3 loop is CASSFHADPSSYNEQFF. CDR3 nucleotides: TGTGCCAGCAGTTTCCATGCGGACCCGAGCTCCTACAATGAGCAGTTCTTC.